The entry that follows covers one T cell receptor beta chain sequence. Its matching antigen is unknown. This record comes from a study of spatial heterogeneity in lung cancer. Study information: In raw reads, more than 8.5 appearances on average were recorded for each unique TCR and UMI combination.

Time point described: sample taken at primary tumor resection. The cohort: some 73 early-stage, untreated non-small cell lung cancer patients. No cells were sorted before sequencing. The whole RNA sequenced was extracted from tumor, nontumor lung or frozen PBMC. TCRdb ran MiXCR on the 5' RACE reads and lists one entry per CDR3 protein. The table has about 100,000 distinct CDR3 sequences, 3.5% to 5% seen once. General observations from the study: In tumors, expanded intratumoral alpha and beta TCR counts tracked mutation counts.

This CDR3 comprises 14 residues. Germline CDR1 reads MGHRA; CDR2 reads YSYEKL. V was shortened by 2 bases and J by 3 bases, with 11 bases between the two germline ends. This clonotype was obtained from a male donor with early-stage non-small cell lung cancer. Here the sequenced sample was lung tumor tissue, taken at surgery. The chain couples TRBV4-1 to TRBJ2-7, with a possible D match to TRBD2 (5 bases). For the CDR3, the DNA is TGCGCCAGCAGCCAATTCGCTAGCAGCTACGAGCAGTACTTC. Its translation is CASSQFASSYEQYF.